Listed below are T cell receptor beta chains from one sample, sequenced in a study of blood T cells in healthy people across ages. TCRdb re-called the 5' RACE reads with MiXCR, one entry per CDR3 protein. The table has about 1,800,000 distinct CDR3 sequences, about 30% seen once; the top ten hold about 7.7%. The sequenced material came from blood. The receptors originated from a woman aged 25 to 45 in good health. CDR3s include the opening cysteine and the closing phenylalanine or tryptophan. Each record gives: J gene, clone size, D gene, V gene, CDR3 DNA, CDR3 protein. A D gene is named only where the DNA matches it firmly. The size field is filled for only some rows; it gives once, few, many or a size class.

>TRBJ2-5|many|TRBD2|TRBV5-1
TGCGCCAGCAGCAACCGGGGGGGCGATGAAGAGACCCAGTACTTC
CASSNRGGDEETQYF
>TRBJ1-3|.|.|TRBV12-3/TRBV12-4
TGTGTCAGCAGTTTGGGTATCTCTGGAAACACCATATATTTT
CVSSLGISGNTIYF
>TRBJ1-1|few|TRBD1|TRBV5-5
TGTGCCAGCAGCCCGACAGGGGTGGGCACTGAAGCTTTCTTT
CASSPTGVGTEAFF
>TRBJ2-7|.|.|TRBV6-1
TGTGCCAGCAGTGAAGAAGATAGGGTCTCCTACGAGCAGTACTTC
CASSEEDRVSYEQYF
>TRBJ2-1|few|.|TRBV18
TGTGCCAGCTCACCCCAGTGGGGGAGTGGAAATGAGCAGTTCTTC
CASSPQWGSGNEQFF
>TRBJ2-7|.|.|TRBV4-1
TGCGCCAGCAGCCAGCCGGGACGGCGCCCCTACGAGCAGTACTTC
CASSQPGRRPYEQYF
>TRBJ2-7|many|.|TRBV29-1
TGCAGCGTTGAAAGAGAGGGGCGGCGGTACGAGCAGTACTTC
CSVEREGRRYEQYF
>TRBJ1-1|.|.|TRBV7-2
TGTGCCAGCAGCTTAGGACTGGAAAACACTGAAGCTTTCTTT
CASSLGLENTEAFF
>TRBJ2-1|few|.|TRBV5-1
TGCGCCAGCCGAAGGGGGAGATCTTACAATGAGCAGTTCTTC
CASRRGRSYNEQFF
>TRBJ2-1|.|.|TRBV6-2/TRBV6-3
TGTGCCAGCAGAACTGCAGGGGCTGGGGAGCAGTTCTTC
CASRTAGAGEQFF
>TRBJ2-2|.|.|TRBV5-1
TGCGCCAGCAGCTTGGTGGCCAGCCAACCAACCGGGGAGCTGTTTTTT
CASSLVASQPTGELFF
>TRBJ2-5|many|.|TRBV3-1
TGTGCCAGCAGCCAAGACCGGCCGGACTTAGAGACCCAGTACTTC
CASSQDRPDLETQYF
>TRBJ1-4|few|.|TRBV6-7
TGTGCCACCATCCAAGAGGGGGATGAAAAACTGTTTTTT
CATIQEGDEKLFF
>TRBJ2-3|few|.|TRBV9
TGTGCCAGCGGGGCGGGGATCACAGATACGCAGTATTTT
CASGAGITDTQYF
>TRBJ2-1|many|.|TRBV29-1
TGCAGCGTTGAAGAAGGGAAGAGGACGCGTGAGCAGTTCTTC
CSVEEGKRTREQFF
>TRBJ2-2|.|TRBD2|TRBV3-1
TGTGCCAGCAGCCATACGGGGGAGGGCGGGGAGCTGTTTTTT
CASSHTGEGGELFF
>TRBJ2-7|.|.|TRBV7-2
TGTGCCAGCAGCTTAGGGGGCCTAGCAGCCAGGGACGAGCAGTACTTC
CASSLGGLAARDEQYF
>TRBJ1-1|few|.|TRBV12-3/TRBV12-4
TGTGCCAGCAGTTTTTTCCCAGCGTTAGGGGGACCTGAAGCTTTCTTT
CASSFFPALGGPEAFF
>TRBJ1-5|.|.|TRBV6-6
TGTGCCAGCAGTTACAATCAGGGGACCAGCAATCAGCCCCAGCATTTT
CASSYNQGTSNQPQHF
>TRBJ1-5|few|.|TRBV7-6
TGTGCCAGCAGCTTGGGAAATTCGGAGCCCCAGCATTTT
CASSLGNSEPQHF
>TRBJ2-3|few|.|TRBV5-1
TGCGCCAGCAGCTTCACGGACCCCCATCTGGATACGCAGTATTTT
CASSFTDPHLDTQYF
>TRBJ2-1|few|TRBD1|TRBV6-2/TRBV6-3
TGTGCCAGCTGGGGACAGAGCGGTAATGAGCAGTTCTTC
CASWGQSGNEQFF
>TRBJ2-7|.|TRBD2|TRBV5-1
TGCGCCAGCAGCTCTCCTAGCGGGAGGCCCAGCTCCTACGAGCAGTACTTC
CASSSPSGRPSSYEQYF
>TRBJ1-1|once|TRBD1|TRBV6-1
TGTGCCAGCAGTCGGACAGGGTGGGAGACTGAAGCTTTCTTT
CASSRTGWETEAFF
>TRBJ2-5|.|.|TRBV24-1
TGTGCCACGGGAGAGGGAACGTACAATGAGCAGTACTTC
CATGEGTYNEQYF
>TRBJ1-3|few|.|TRBV7-2
TGTGCCAGCAGCTTAGGGGTTTTTGGAAACACCATATATTTT
CASSLGVFGNTIYF
>TRBJ2-5|few|.|TRBV29-1
TGCAGCGCCTCGGGCGCGGCTCTCCAAGAGACCCAGTACTTC
CSASGAALQETQYF
>TRBJ1-2|few|.|TRBV5-1
TGCGCCAGCAGCCCCACCTGGGACGGTGGCTACACCTTC
CASSPTWDGGYTF
>TRBJ2-7|few|TRBD1|TRBV6-1
TGTGCCAGCAGTGGTGACAGGGGGCAAGAGCAGTACTTC
CASSGDRGQEQYF
>TRBJ2-1|few|TRBD2|TRBV29-1
TGCAGCGTAGATCCGGGACTAGCGACCTACAATGAGCAGTTCTTC
CSVDPGLATYNEQFF
>TRBJ2-3|.|.|TRBV5-1
TGCGCCAGCAAGGCGGAGCTCACAGATACGCAGTATTTT
CASKAELTDTQYF
>TRBJ1-1|.|TRBD1|TRBV29-1
TGCAGCGTCGATCCCCAGCAGGGGGACACTGAAGCTTTCTTT
CSVDPQQGDTEAFF
>TRBJ1-2|.|TRBD1|TRBV6-2/TRBV6-3
TGTGCCAGCGCCAGTTCAGGGGGGGACTATGGCTACACCTTC
CASASSGGDYGYTF
>TRBJ2-7|few|.|TRBV5-6
TGTGCCAGCAGCGCACCCGACAGAACCTACGAGCAGTACTTC
CASSAPDRTYEQYF
>TRBJ2-5|.|TRBD2|TRBV7-8
TGTGCCAGCAGCCCCGGGACTATAGAGGCCCAGTACTTC
CASSPGTIEAQYF
>TRBJ2-5|many|TRBD2|TRBV29-1
TGCAGCGTGGCGACTAGCGGGACGGGGGAGACCCAGTACTTC
CSVATSGTGETQYF
>TRBJ2-5|.|.|TRBV29-1
TGCAGCGTAGTCAGACATGAGACCCAGTACTTC
CSVVRHETQYF
>TRBJ2-3|.|.|TRBV5-5
TGTGCCAGCAGCACGGACCCCACAGATACGCAGTATTTT
CASSTDPTDTQYF